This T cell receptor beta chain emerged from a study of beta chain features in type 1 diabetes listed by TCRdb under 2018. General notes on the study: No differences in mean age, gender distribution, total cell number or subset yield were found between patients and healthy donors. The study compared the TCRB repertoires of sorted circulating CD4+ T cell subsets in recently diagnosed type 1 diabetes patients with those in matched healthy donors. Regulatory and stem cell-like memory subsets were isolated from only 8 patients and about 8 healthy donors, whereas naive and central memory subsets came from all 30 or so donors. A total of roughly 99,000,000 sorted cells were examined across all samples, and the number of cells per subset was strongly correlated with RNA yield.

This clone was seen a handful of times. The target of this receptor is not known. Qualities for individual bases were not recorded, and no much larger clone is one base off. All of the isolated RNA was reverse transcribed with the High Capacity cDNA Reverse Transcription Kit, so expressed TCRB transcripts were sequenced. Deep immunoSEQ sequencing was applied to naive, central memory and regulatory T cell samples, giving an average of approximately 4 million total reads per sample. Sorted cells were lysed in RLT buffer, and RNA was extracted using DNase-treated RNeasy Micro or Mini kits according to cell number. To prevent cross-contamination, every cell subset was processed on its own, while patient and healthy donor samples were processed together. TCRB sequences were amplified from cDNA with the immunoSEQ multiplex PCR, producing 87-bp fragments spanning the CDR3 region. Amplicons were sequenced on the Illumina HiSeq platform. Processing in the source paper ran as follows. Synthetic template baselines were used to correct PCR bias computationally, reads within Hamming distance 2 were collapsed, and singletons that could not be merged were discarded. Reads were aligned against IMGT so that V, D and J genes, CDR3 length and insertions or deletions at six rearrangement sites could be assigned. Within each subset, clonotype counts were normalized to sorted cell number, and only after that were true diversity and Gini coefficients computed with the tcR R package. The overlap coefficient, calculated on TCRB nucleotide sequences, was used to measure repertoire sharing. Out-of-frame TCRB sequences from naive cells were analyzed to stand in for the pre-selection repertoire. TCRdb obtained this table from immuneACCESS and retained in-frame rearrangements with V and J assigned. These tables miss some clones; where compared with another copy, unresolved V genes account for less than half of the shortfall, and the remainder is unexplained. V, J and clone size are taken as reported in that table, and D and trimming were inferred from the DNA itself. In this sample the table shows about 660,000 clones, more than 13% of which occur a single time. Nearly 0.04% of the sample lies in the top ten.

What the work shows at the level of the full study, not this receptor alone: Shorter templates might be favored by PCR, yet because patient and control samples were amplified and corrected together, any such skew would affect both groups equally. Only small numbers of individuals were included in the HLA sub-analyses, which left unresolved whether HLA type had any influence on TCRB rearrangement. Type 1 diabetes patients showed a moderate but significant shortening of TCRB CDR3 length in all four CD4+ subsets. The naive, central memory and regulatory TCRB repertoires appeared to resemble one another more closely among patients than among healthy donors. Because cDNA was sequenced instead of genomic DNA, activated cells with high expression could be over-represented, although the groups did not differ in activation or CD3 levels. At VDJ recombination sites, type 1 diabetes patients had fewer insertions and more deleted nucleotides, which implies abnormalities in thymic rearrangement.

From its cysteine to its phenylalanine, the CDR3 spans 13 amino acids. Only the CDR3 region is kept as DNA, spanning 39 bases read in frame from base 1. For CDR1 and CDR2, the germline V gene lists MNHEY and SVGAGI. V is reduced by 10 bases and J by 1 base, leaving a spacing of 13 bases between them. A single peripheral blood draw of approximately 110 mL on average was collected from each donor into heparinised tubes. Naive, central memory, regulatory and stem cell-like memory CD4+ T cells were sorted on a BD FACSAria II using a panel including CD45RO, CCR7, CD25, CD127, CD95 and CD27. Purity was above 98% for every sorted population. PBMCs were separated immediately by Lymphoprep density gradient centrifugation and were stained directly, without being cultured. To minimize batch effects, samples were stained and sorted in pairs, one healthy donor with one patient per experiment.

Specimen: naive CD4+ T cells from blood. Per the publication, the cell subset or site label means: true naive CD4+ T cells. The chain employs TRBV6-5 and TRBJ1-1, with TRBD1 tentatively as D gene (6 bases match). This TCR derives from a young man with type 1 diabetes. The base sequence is TGTGCCACCAAAATACAGGGGAACACTGAAGCTTTCTTT. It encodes CATKIQGNTEAFF.